The 25 T cell receptor beta chains reported below all come from one sample, sequenced in a study of T cell responses to AZD1222 COVID-19 vaccine. The protocol was immunoSEQ multiplex PCR, while the TCRdb copy is restricted to in-frame clones and leaves out a portion. The table records 95,000 to 100,000 clones, more than 70% of them present only once. Sequences were derived from peripheral blood, sampled 28 days after the second AZD1222 dose. The source of these receptors is an adult who received the AZD1222 COVID-19 vaccine.

This clone was recorded a few times. The chain is built from TRBV25-1 and TRBJ1-5; D unclear. CDR1 and CDR2 from the germline V gene are MGHDK and SYGVNS. V was pared by 2 bases and J by 0 bases, with 2 bases between. This CDR3 has 13 residues. The CDR3 loop reads CASSEGSNQPQHF. CDR3 DNA: TGTGCCAGCAGTGAAGGTAGCAATCAGCCCCAGCATTTT.

The chain uses TRBV7-2 and TRBJ1-2, with 8 bases matching TRBD1. The length of the CDR3 is 15 residues. Germline loops: CDR1 SGHTA, CDR2 FQGNSA. The J segment lost 5 bases and the V segment lost 5 bases, leaving 10 bases of the junction unmatched. The CDR3 DNA follows: TGTGCCAGCAGCCCCTACAGGGGGAATGGGTATGGCTACACCTTC. It translates to CASSPYRGNGYGYTF.

J is TRBJ1-1 and V is TRBV6-5, with D hard to call. The CDR3 has 14 residues. V lost 2 bases, J lost 0 bases, and 7 bases lay in between. Germline loops: CDR1 MNHEY, CDR2 SVGAGI. The DNA of the CDR3 is TGTGCCAGCAGTTACACAGACCTGAACACTGAAGCTTTCTTT. It codes for CASSYTDLNTEAFF.

The rearrangement links TRBV11-1 to TRBJ2-3, with D possibly matching TRBD2 (6 bases). Trimming removed 3 bases from V and 4 bases from J, with 8 bases in between. CDR3 length: 13 residues. Germline V gene data show CDR1 as SGHAT and CDR2 as FQDESV (reference sequence). The CDR3 sequence: CASSLEGPDTQYF. The CDR3 DNA sequence: TGTGCCAGCAGCTTGGAGGGGCCAGATACGCAGTATTTT.

The rearrangement joins TRBV18 to TRBJ2-7, with 8 bases fitting TRBD2. Trimming removed 6 bases from V and 6 bases from J; junction bases left unmatched: 13. The CDR3 has 15 amino acids. Germline CDR1 reads KGHSH; CDR2 reads LQKENI. This chain's CDR3 is CASSVGGGSPSEQYF. For the CDR3, the DNA is TGTGCCAGCTCCGTCGGGGGGGGATCCCCGTCCGAGCAGTACTTC.

In its sample, this clone was seen once. This chain joins TRBV9 and TRBJ1-2; a weak D match, TRBD1 (5 bases). CDR1 is SGDLS and CDR2 is YYNGEE in the germline V gene. V was trimmed by 0 bases and J by 0 bases, leaving 9 bases between them. This CDR3 has 15 residues. The CDR3 DNA is TGTGCCAGCAGCGTAGAACAGGCAGCTAACTATGGCTACACCTTC. Its protein is CASSVEQAANYGYTF.

CDR3 nucleotide sequence: TGTGCCAGCAGCCACGGACGAGACTACGAGCAGTACTTC. Its protein is CASSHGRDYEQYF. This chain links TRBV12-3 or TRBV12-4 with TRBJ2-7; no clear D. Deletions cut 6 bases from V and 3 bases from J, with 12 bases between. The CDR3 length is 13 residues.

The genes are TRBV28 and TRBJ1-5, with 10 bases fitting TRBD1. Trimming cost V 5 bases and J 11 bases; bases outside gene matches: 15. The CDR3 extends over 16 amino acids. Germline V CDR1 and CDR2: MDHEN, SYDVKM. CDR3 nucleotide sequence: TGTGCCAGCAGTGGCTCGGGACAGGGGCATATCATAACCCAGCATTTT. It encodes CASSGSGQGHIITQHF. The variable domain in full, completed from reference TRBV28 and TRBJ1-5, reads DVKVTQSSRYLVKRTGEKVFLECVQDMDHENMFWYRQDPGLGLRLIYFSYDVKMKEKGDIPEGYSVSREKKERFSLILESASTNQTSMYLCASSGSGQGHIITQHFGDGTRLSIL.

CDR3 nucleotide sequence: TGTGCCAGCTCACCACCCCGATTCGGGCGGACTGAAGCTTTCTTT. Amino acids: CASSPPRFGRTEAFF. V is TRBV18 and J is TRBJ1-1; D is uncertain. The CDR3 length is 15 residues. With 0 bases removed from V and 5 bases from J, the gap between germline ends came to 13 bases. The germline gives CDR1 KGHSH, CDR2 LQKENI.

This rearrangement joins TRBV6-2 or TRBV6-3 to TRBJ2-3; TRBD2 matches 7 bases. The CDR3 runs 11 residues. After removal of 6 bases from V and 10 bases from J, the junction contained 4 bases not matched to a gene. Germline values: CDR1 MNHEY, CDR2 SVGEGT. The CDR3 nucleotides are TGTGCCAGCAGCCATGGGGGGGCGCAGTATTTT. Protein product: CASSHGGAQYF.

The chain combines TRBV11-2 with TRBJ2-1; D tentatively fits TRBD1 or TRBD2 (6 bases each). V lost 6 bases, J lost 7 bases, and 13 bases lay in between. Germline CDR1 is SGHAT and CDR2 is FQNNGV. The CDR3 is 13 residues long. The CDR3 region is CASRGGGRNEQFF. The DNA for the CDR3 is TGTGCCAGCAGAGGAGGGGGGCGAAATGAGCAGTTCTTC.

The chain uses TRBV5-6 and TRBJ1-2; possible D gene TRBD1, 6 bases. V was clipped by 1 base and J by 4 bases, with 11 bases between them. CDR1 is SGHDT, CDR2 YYEEEE, per germline. This CDR3 has 14 amino acids. CDR3 in DNA: TGTGCCAGCAGCTTGTACAGGGAGGCCTATGGCTACACCTTC. Residues: CASSLYREAYGYTF.

The V gene is TRBV7-9, the J gene TRBJ2-7, with TRBD2 matching over 9 bases. V dropped 7 bases and J dropped 5; count of bases not matched to a gene: 9. Germline CDR1 reads SEHNR; CDR2 reads FQNEAQ (reference sequence). The CDR3 loop spans 14 amino acids. The DNA for the CDR3 is TGTGCCAGCACCAATAGTGAGCGGGGGGACGAGCAGTACTTC. This encodes CASTNSERGDEQYF. Complete variable domain (other parts from reference TRBV7-9 and TRBJ2-7): DTGVSQNPRHKITKRGQNVTFRCDPISEHNRLYWYRQTLGQGPEFLTYFQNEAQLEKSRLLSDRFSAERPKGSFSTLEIQRTEQGDSAMYLCASTNSERGDEQYFGPGTRLTVT.

This clone was observed once. The chain is built from TRBV28 and TRBJ1-2; 7 bases line up with TRBD1. J was trimmed by 2 bases and V by 6 bases; bases with no gene match: 6. CDR3 length equals 14 residues. CDR1 and CDR2 (germline): MDHEN, SYDVKM. The CDR3 DNA follows: TGTGCCAGCAGACATCCGGGACAGAACTATGGCTACACCTTC. The encoded protein is CASRHPGQNYGYTF.

The chain joins TRBV6-6 to TRBJ1-4, with 7 bases fitting TRBD1. J gave up 10 bases and V 6 bases, and 14 bases lay outside the gene matches. The CDR3 length is 15 residues. Looked up from germline, CDR1 is MNHNY and CDR2 is SVGAGI (reference sequence). The CDR3 loop reads CASRQDRSFEGKLFF. The CDR3 coding sequence is TGTGCCAGCAGGCAGGACAGGAGCTTCGAGGGAAAACTGTTTTTT.

This clone was seen once. The chain has TRBV7-2 and TRBJ1-4, with 8 bases identical to TRBD1. The CDR3 runs 17 residues. J lost 4 bases, V lost 4 bases, and 11 bases had no gene match. The V gene's germline CDR1 is SGHTA and CDR2 FQGNSA. The CDR3 loop is CASSYTTGASGNEKLFF. The CDR3, as DNA: TGTGCCAGCAGCTACACGACAGGGGCCAGCGGTAATGAAAAACTGTTTTTT.

CDR3 in amino acids: CASRRIAGTPRVDTF. The CDR3 DNA is TGTGCCAGCAGACGCATCGCCGGGACGCCAAGGGTAGACACCTTC. This rearrangement joins TRBV11-2 to TRBJ1-2; D perhaps matches TRBD1 (5 bases). The V gene's germline CDR1 is SGHAT and CDR2 FQNNGV. This CDR3 comprises 15 residues. Trimming shortened V by 6 bases and J by 12 bases, and 26 bases separated the two germline ends. The whole variable domain, remainder taken from reference TRBV11-2 and TRBJ1-2, is EAGVAQSPRYKIIEKRQSVAFWCNPISGHATLYWYQQILGQGPKLLIQFQNNGVVDDSQLPKDRFSAERLKGVDSTLKIQPAKLEDSAVYLCASRRIAGTPRVDTFGSGTRLTVV.

The chain combines TRBV14 with TRBJ1-2, with 7 bases fitting TRBD1. V was pared by 3 bases and J by 6 bases, with 1 base of the junction left unmatched. CDR3 length: 12 residues. Germline V gives CDR1 SGHDN, CDR2 FVKESK. CDR3 sequence (DNA): TGTGCCAGCAGCCAGGGGACAGATGGCTACACCTTC. Its translation: CASSQGTDGYTF.

V and J are TRBV7-2 and TRBJ1-1; D is unresolved. This CDR3 is 14 amino acids long. Germline values: CDR1 SGHTA, CDR2 FQGNSA. V was pared by 1 base and J by 3 bases, with 9 bases between. The CDR3 region is CASSLELSDTEAFF. CDR3 sequence (DNA): TGTGCCAGCAGCTTAGAGCTGTCGGACACTGAAGCTTTCTTT.

V gene TRBV7-8 combines with J gene TRBJ1-1; a weak D match, TRBD1 (6 bases). This CDR3 is built from 15 residues. Germline V gene lookup returns CDR1 SGHVS and CDR2 FQNEAQ. Trimming cost V 1 base and J 1 base, with 10 bases left between them. The CDR3 DNA reads TGTGCCAGCAGCTTAGTTCGGGGGCCGAACACTGAAGCTTTCTTT. Translating gives CASSLVRGPNTEAFF. The full variable domain, in which reference TRBV7-8 and TRBJ1-1 provide the parts outside the CDR3, is GAGVSQSPRYKVAKRGQDVALRCDPISGHVSLFWYQQALGQGPEFLTYFQNEAQLDKSGLPSDRFFAERPEGSVSTLKIQRTQQEDSAVYLCASSLVRGPNTEAFFGQGTRLTVV.

This clone was counted only a few times. V and J are TRBV30 and TRBJ2-3; TRBD2 agrees at 8 bases. With 2 bases clipped from V and 3 bases from J, the junction kept 13 bases outside the gene matches. Germline CDR1 GTSNPN, CDR2 SVGIG (reference sequence). The CDR3 has 17 amino acids. For the CDR3, the DNA is TGTGCCTGGAGTTCCTACGGGGGGGCCGAGTTAACAGATACGCAGTATTTT. Amino acid sequence: CAWSSYGGAELTDTQYF.

This clone was seen a single time. V and J are TRBV7-9 and TRBJ1-1; D gene ambiguous. Trimming stripped 5 bases from V and 1 base from J, with 14 bases between. CDR3 length equals 15 residues. Looked up from germline, CDR1 is SEHNR and CDR2 is FQNEAQ (reference sequence). The CDR3 reads CASSAAEGGNTEAFF. The DNA of the CDR3 is TGTGCCAGCAGCGCAGCGGAGGGCGGGAACACTGAAGCTTTCTTT.

The chain is built from TRBV19 and TRBJ1-2; 11 bases map to TRBD1. From germline, CDR1 is LNHDA and CDR2 SQIVND (reference sequence). The V and J ends lost 10 bases and 3 bases, in that order; junction bases with no gene match: 10. The CDR3 is 15 residues long. CDR3 DNA sequence: TGTGCCACCCAGGACAGGGGGCAGAATTACTATGGCTACACCTTC. The encoded protein is CATQDRGQNYYGYTF.

The J gene is TRBJ2-2, the V gene TRBV11-2; possible D gene TRBD2, 6 bases. Germline loops: CDR1 SGHAT, CDR2 FQNNGV. This CDR3 has 14 residues. Trimming removed 11 bases at V and 4 bases at J, with 17 bases between. The CDR3 DNA sequence: TGTGCCCTCGGGCGCGGGGCCAGCACCGGGGAGCTGTTTTTT. Translated: CALGRGASTGELFF.

This clone was seen a handful of times. The V gene is TRBV5-1, the J gene TRBJ2-7, with no clear D. The CDR3 is made up of 12 amino acids. V lost 0 bases and J lost 7, with 8 bases in between. Germline CDR1 SGHRS, CDR2 YFSETQ. The CDR3 sequence is CASSLDGTEQYF. For the CDR3, the DNA is TGCGCCAGCAGCTTGGACGGTACTGAGCAGTACTTC.